This TCR beta chain was captured by sequencing in a study of monozygotic twins with inflammatory bowel disease. The study, taken as a whole, reports: Using the inverse Simpson index, IBD patients had lower TCRbeta diversity than healthy co-twins.

The CDR3 sequence is 15 residues long. Germline CDR1 SGHRS, CDR2 YFSETQ. As concerns this clonotype: Its specificity is unknown.

Each CDR3 protein gets one entry in TCRdb, which reprocessed the 5' RACE reads and gives no DNA. The sample includes 200,000 to 250,000 distinct CDR3 sequences. Input material: blood. This receptor was identified in a human donor with ulcerative colitis or Crohn's disease, or a healthy co-twin of an affected twin (not recorded which). The V call is TRBV5-1, the J call TRBJ1-4. CDR3 sequence reads: CASSLEGSRNEKLFF.